This passage covers 24 T cell receptor beta chains from one sample sequenced in a study of T cell clonality in common variable immunodeficiency. Using immunoSEQ multiplex PCR, the repertoire was profiled, and TCRdb retains in-frame clones only, with some absent. The sample contains 35,000 to 55,000 clones, none of them singletons. The specimen sequenced was peripheral blood mononuclear cells. The receptor source for this set is a person aged 18 to 75 in good health.

This clone occurred many times. CDR3 amino acids: CASSSQGQRYNEQFF. CDR3 DNA (partial): TGTGCCAGCAGCAGCCAAGGACAGAGATACAATGAG. The chain combines TRBV7-9 with TRBJ2-1; TRBD1 is a possible D gene (6 bases). From the germline J gene comes the end of the CDR3, since the read stops 3 residues before it. Germline-derived CDR1 and CDR2 are SEHNR and FQNEAQ (reference sequence). This CDR3 contains 15 residues. Trimming stripped 5 bases from V and 4 bases from J, with 15 bases between.

This clone was seen at least ten times. With the read ending 3 residues before the CDR3 end, the germline J gene is used to fill in that end. The J gene is TRBJ2-7, the V gene TRBV4-1; D uncertain. Germline V gene data show CDR1 as MGHRA and CDR2 as YSYEKL. V was cut by 1 base and J by 2 bases, with 18 bases left in between. CDR3 length: 17 amino acids. The covered CDR3 bases are TGCGCCAGCAGCCAAGTAGCAGAGCCCCGACCCCCCTACGAG. It encodes CASSQVAEPRPPYE. The whole CDR3 region reads CASSQVAEPRPPYEQYF.

This clone showed up many times. The sequenced fragment ends 3 residues before the CDR3 boundary, so the rest is inferred from the germline J gene. The chain carries TRBV19 and TRBJ2-5, with 12 bases lining up with TRBD2. The CDR3 totals 16 residues. Trimming at V came to 4 bases and at J to 1 base, leaving 4 bases not matched to a gene. Per germline, CDR1 LNHDA and CDR2 SQIVND (reference sequence). Here the CDR3 reads CASSTWTSGTQETQYF. The covered CDR3 bases are TGTGCCAGTAGTACTTGGACTAGCGGGACCCAAGAGACC.

This clone occurred many times. Read data end 3 residues before the CDR3 end; the end is taken from the germline J gene. The rearrangement links TRBV29-1 to TRBJ2-4; the D gene is possibly TRBD2 (7 bases). Germline CDR1 and CDR2: SQVTM and ANQGSEA. There are 16 residues in the CDR3. V was cut by 2 bases and J by 2 bases, with 16 bases left in between. CDR3 region: CSVEPGGGHTKNIQYF. Incomplete CDR3 DNA: TGCAGCGTTGAACCTGGGGGGGGCCACACCAAAAACATT.

This clone was observed at least ten times. The sequence runs out 3 residues before the end of the CDR3; the remainder is reconstructed from the germline J gene. This chain connects TRBV29-1 to TRBJ2-7, with 7 bases aligning to TRBD1. The CDR3 runs 13 residues. Trimming cost V 4 bases and J 0 bases; bases outside gene matches: 3. Germline lookup yields CDR1 SQVTM and CDR2 ANQGSEA. The CDR3 spells CSVGRDSSYEQYF. The sequenced part of the CDR3 DNA is TGCAGCGTTGGCCGGGACAGCTCCTACGAG.

This clone was observed many times. The chain's CDR3 is CSVAQGSTEAFF. The part of the CDR3 DNA that was read is TGCAGCGTTGCCCAAGGGTCCACTGAA. V is TRBV29-1 and J is TRBJ1-1, with D uncertain. The CDR3 goes on 3 residues after the read ends, and that part is filled in from the germline J gene. The germline CDR1 and CDR2 sequences are SQVTM and ANQGSEA. The CDR3 spans 12 residues. The V gene lost 4 bases and the J gene lost 4 bases, with 10 bases spanning the gap. Variable domain in full (rest from reference TRBV29-1 and TRBJ1-1): SAVISQKPSRDICQRGTSLTIQCQVDSQVTMMFWYRQQPGQSLTLIATANQGSEATYESGFVIDKFPISRPNLTFSTLTVSNMSPEDSSIYLCSVAQGSTEAFFGQGTRLTVV.

This clone was recorded many times. The sequenced fragment ends 3 residues before the CDR3 boundary, so the rest is inferred from the germline J gene. V gene TRBV4-1 combines with J gene TRBJ2-1; tentative D call: TRBD1 (7 bases). Trimming pared 1 base from V and 2 bases from J, leaving 9 bases between. The germline gives CDR1 MGHRA, CDR2 YSYEKL. The CDR3 totals 15 residues. Incomplete CDR3 DNA: TGCGCCAGCAGCCAAGCAGGGGGGCCCTACAATGAG. Amino acids: CASSQAGGPYNE. The full CDR3 protein is CASSQAGGPYNEQFF.

This clone occurred many times. The CDR3 extends 3 residues past the end of the read, so its final part is completed from the germline J gene. The V gene is TRBV4-1, the J gene TRBJ2-1, with 11 bases that match TRBD2. Per the germline V gene, CDR1 is MGHRA and CDR2 is YSYEKL. The junction had 7 bases not matched to a gene; V was cut back by 4 bases and J by 8 bases. The CDR3 is 15 residues long. The covered CDR3 bases are TGCGCCAGCAGCCCGGGACTAGCGGCTGGGGATGAG. Protein: CASSPGLAAGDE. The whole CDR3 protein reads CASSPGLAAGDEQFF.

This clone was found many times. The CDR3 is cut off 3 residues early in the read; its end comes from the germline J gene. The V call is TRBV7-3, the J call TRBJ2-2, with TRBD1 as a possible D gene (6 bases). The CDR3 runs 15 residues. CDR1 SGHTA and CDR2 FQGTGA come from the germline V gene. Trimming took off 4 bases at V and 3 bases at J, with 12 bases between the two ends. The sequenced CDR3 bases are TGTGCCAGCAGCTATGGGGACACTCACACCGGGGAG. It encodes CASSYGDTHTGE. The whole CDR3 sequence is CASSYGDTHTGELFF.

This clone was recorded many times. The sequenced part of the CDR3 DNA is TGTGCCAGCAGTGAAGGTCAGAGGCTTGGTGAGACC. Its translation: CASSEGQRLGET. The complete CDR3 protein is CASSEGQRLGETQYF. This chain links TRBV6-1 with TRBJ2-5; D gene unclear. The read halts 3 residues ahead of the CDR3 end, with the missing end drawn from the germline J gene. The CDR3 is 15 residues long. V dropped 1 base and J dropped 5 bases, with 14 bases sitting between them. Germline V gene data show CDR1 as MNHNS and CDR2 as SASEGT.

This clone has at least ten counts. The CDR3 end lies 3 residues beyond the end of the read and is filled in from the germline J gene. The sample holds other DNA sequences that translate to the same CDR3. This chain uses TRBV19 with TRBJ2-1, with 11 bases lining up with TRBD2. J was trimmed by 0 bases and V by 5 bases; bases with no gene match: 9. CDR1 is LNHDA and CDR2 is SQIVND in the germline V gene (reference sequence). The CDR3 consists of 18 residues. The sequenced part of the CDR3 DNA is TGTGCCAGTAGTGCCGATGGGACTAGCGGACGCTCCTACAATGAG. Its protein is CASSADGTSGRSYNE. The CDR3 in its entirety is CASSADGTSGRSYNEQFF.

Ten or more counts support this clone. The covered CDR3 bases are TGCAGTGCTAGAGATCCGGGACTAGAATACAATGAG. Residues: CSARDPGLEYNE. The full CDR3 protein is CSARDPGLEYNEQFF. The V gene is TRBV20-1, the J gene TRBJ2-1, with TRBD2 matching over 8 bases. Coverage ceases 3 residues before the CDR3 finishes, and the germline J gene fills in the end. With 0 bases clipped from V and 4 bases from J, the junction kept 5 bases outside the gene matches. Germline CDR1 DFQATT, CDR2 SNEGSKA (reference sequence). The CDR3 runs to 15 residues.

This clone came up many times. The CDR3 end lies 3 residues beyond the end of the read and is filled in from the germline J gene. The chain employs TRBV20-1 and TRBJ2-5, with 10 bases fitting TRBD2. V gave up 1 base and J gave up 2 bases; unmatched junction bases: 1. CDR1 is DFQATT and CDR2 is SNEGSKA in the germline V gene (reference sequence). The CDR3 sequence is 14 residues long. The CDR3 spells CSARGTSGQETQYF. The part of the CDR3 DNA that was read is TGCAGTGCTAGAGGGACTAGCGGTCAAGAGACC.

This clone was detected ten times or more. The read terminates 3 residues before the CDR3 end, so the remaining end is supplied by the germline J gene. The rearrangement links TRBV3-1 (or the pseudogene TRBV3-2) to TRBJ2-5; TRBD2 aligns across 10 bases. The CDR3 sequence is 16 residues long. The J segment lost 4 bases and the V segment lost 4 bases, leaving 9 bases of the junction unmatched. Germline assignment: CDR1 LGHDT and CDR2 YNNKEL (reference sequence). CDR3 region: CASSLRASGSRETQYF. Incomplete CDR3 DNA: TGTGCCAGCAGCCTACGGGCTAGCGGGAGCAGAGAGACC.

This clone was seen repeatedly, ten times or more. The junction differs from germline at one of its ends, possibly a read error. The sequenced fragment ends 3 residues before the CDR3 boundary, so the rest is inferred from the germline J gene. The chain couples TRBV7-3 to TRBJ2-1, with D possibly called TRBD1 or TRBD2 (6 bases each). Per germline, CDR1 SGHTA and CDR2 FQGTGA. The CDR3 extends over 14 amino acids. The CDR3: CAGSSGTEGVEQFF. CDR3 DNA, as far as it was read: TGTGCCGGCAGTTCGGGAACGGAGGGGGTTGAG.

This clone was picked up many times. The read terminates 3 residues before the CDR3 end, so the remaining end is supplied by the germline J gene. This rearrangement joins TRBV5-4 to TRBJ2-1; 11 positions match TRBD2. The CDR3 has 16 residues. V shed 0 bases and J 7 bases; nucleotides not matched to a gene: 6. Germline loops: CDR1 SGHNT, CDR2 YYREEE (reference sequence). CDR3 amino acids: CASSLGSGGARNEQFF. The CDR3 DNA, read in part, is TGTGCCAGCAGCTTGGGTAGCGGGGGGGCCAGGAATGAG.

This clone was seen many times. Read coverage stops 3 residues before the CDR3 terminus; the germline J gene supplies the remainder. The chain couples TRBV30 to TRBJ2-2; TRBD1 agrees at 9 bases. Trimming took 5 bases from V and 3 from J; bases not matched to a gene: 10. Germline lookup yields CDR1 GTSNPN and CDR2 SVGIG (reference sequence). CDR3 length: 16 amino acids. CDR3 DNA, as far as it was read: TGTGCCTGGGGGATGCGTTGGACAGGGGACACCGGGGAG. It is translated as CAWGMRWTGDTGE. The full-length CDR3 reads as CAWGMRWTGDTGELFF. Filled out from reference TRBV30 and TRBJ2-2, the complete variable domain reads SQTIHQWPATLVQPVGSPLSLECTVEGTSNPNLYWYRQAAGRGLQLLFYSVGIGQISSEVPQNLSASRPQDRQFILSSKKLLLSDSGFYLCAWGMRWTGDTGELFFGEGSRLTVL.

In this sample, this clone turned up many times. The read terminates 3 residues ahead of where the CDR3 ends, so the germline J gene completes it. The chain is built from TRBV12-3 or TRBV12-4 and TRBJ2-7; 10 nucleotides align to TRBD2. The V gene end was trimmed by 3 bases and the J gene end by 4 bases; junction bases not matched to a gene: 15. This CDR3 comprises 18 residues. The DNA read from the CDR3 is TGTGCCAGCAGTTTTAAGGGCCTAGCGGGGGTTTCGACTTACGAG. Protein: CASSFKGLAGVSTYE. The CDR3 in full is CASSFKGLAGVSTYEQYF.

This clone was detected many times. Coverage ceases 3 residues before the CDR3 finishes, and the germline J gene fills in the end. The gene calls are TRBV20-1 and TRBJ1-1; perhaps TRBD1 as D (5 bases). The CDR3 length is 11 residues. With 6 bases removed from V and 6 bases from J, the gap between germline ends came to 11 bases. Germline CDR1 and CDR2: DFQATT and SNEGSKA (reference sequence). CDR3 loop: CSASDTPEAFF. The DNA read from the CDR3 is TGCAGTGCCTCGGACACGCCTGAA.

Many counts were recorded for this clone. The CDR3 is cut off 3 residues early in the read; its end comes from the germline J gene. The chain carries TRBV11-2 and TRBJ1-4, with D possibly TRBD1 on 5 matching bases. Germline assignment: CDR1 SGHAT and CDR2 FQNNGV. The V end was cut by 7 bases, the J end by 8 bases, with 17 bases between. This CDR3 region has 14 residues. CDR3: CASTTARGKEKLFF. The CDR3 bases that were read are TGTGCCAGCACCACCGCAAGGGGCAAAGAAAAA.

This clone was counted at least ten times. The DNA ends 3 residues before the CDR3 does, and the rest of the CDR3 is filled in from the germline J gene. This CDR3 is also generated by other DNA sequences in the sample. This sequence joins TRBV29-1 and TRBJ2-3; 7 bases agree with TRBD1. CDR1 and CDR2 (germline): SQVTM, ANQGSEA. J was trimmed by 2 bases and V by 8 bases; bases with no gene match: 10. The CDR3 has 14 amino acids. CDR3 residues: CSSGPGQITDTQYF. The DNA read from the CDR3 is TGCAGCTCGGGTCCGGGACAGATCACAGATACG.

At least ten counts were recorded for this clone. The CDR3 is cut off 3 residues early in the read; its end comes from the germline J gene. This rearrangement joins TRBV4-2 to TRBJ2-6; 9 bases are shared with TRBD1. The junction had 14 bases not matched to a gene; V was cut back by 4 bases and J by 4 bases. Per germline, CDR1 LGHNA and CDR2 YNFKEQ. This CDR3 is built from 19 residues. This chain's CDR3 is CASSLLRRTGDTGANVLTF. CDR3 bases read: TGTGCCAGCAGCCTGCTTAGGAGGACAGGGGATACCGGGGCCAACGTC.

This clone was seen many times. The read halts 3 residues ahead of the CDR3 end, with the missing end drawn from the germline J gene. The V and J genes are TRBV5-1 and TRBJ1-6; 8 nucleotides line up with TRBD1. The CDR3 covers 15 residues. Looked up from germline, CDR1 is SGHRS and CDR2 is YFSETQ. J lost 7 bases, V lost 2 bases, and 5 bases had no gene match. The CDR3 region is CASSLRDRLNSPLHF. CDR3 bases read: TGCGCCAGCAGCTTAAGGGACAGGCTCAATTCACCC.

The table lists this clone with many counts. The read halts 3 residues ahead of the CDR3 end, with the missing end drawn from the germline J gene. V and J are TRBV7-9 and TRBJ1-3; a possible D gene is TRBD1 (6 bases). This CDR3 is built from 14 residues. The germline V and J ends were trimmed by 5 bases and 0 bases, with 8 bases remaining between them. CDR1 is SEHNR and CDR2 is FQNEAQ in the germline V gene (reference sequence). Incomplete CDR3 DNA: TGTGCCAGCAGCCGGACAGCCTCTGGAAACACC. It yields the protein CASSRTASGNT. The entire CDR3 protein is CASSRTASGNTIYF. The variable domain in full, with the rest retrieved from reference TRBV7-9 and TRBJ1-3, is DTGVSQNPRHKITKRGQNVTFRCDPISEHNRLYWYRQTLGQGPEFLTYFQNEAQLEKSRLLSDRFSAERPKGSFSTLEIQRTEQGDSAMYLCASSRTASGNTIYFGEGSWLTVV.